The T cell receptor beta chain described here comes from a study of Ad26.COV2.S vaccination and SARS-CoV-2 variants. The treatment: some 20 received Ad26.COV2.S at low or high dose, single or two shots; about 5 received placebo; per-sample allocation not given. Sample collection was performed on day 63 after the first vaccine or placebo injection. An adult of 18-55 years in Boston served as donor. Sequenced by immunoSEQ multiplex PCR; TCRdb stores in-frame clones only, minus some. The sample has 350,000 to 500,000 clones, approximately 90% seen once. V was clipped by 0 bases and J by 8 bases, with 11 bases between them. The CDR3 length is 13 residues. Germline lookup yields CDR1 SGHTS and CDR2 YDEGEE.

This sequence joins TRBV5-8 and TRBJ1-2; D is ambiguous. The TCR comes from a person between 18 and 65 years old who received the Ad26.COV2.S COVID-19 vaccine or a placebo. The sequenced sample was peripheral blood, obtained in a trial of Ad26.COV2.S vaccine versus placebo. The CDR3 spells CASSLGSMLGYTF. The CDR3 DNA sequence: TGTGCCAGCAGCTTGGGAAGTATGCTGGGCTACACCTTC.